A single sample gave rise to the 32 T cell receptor beta chains below, sequenced in a study of cytomegalovirus exposure and HLA in healthy donors. Vbeta (60) and Jbeta (13) primers were used in the PCR. TCRdb keeps only in-frame clones here, not all; method: immunoSEQ multiplex PCR. The top ten clones hold around 6% of a sample with tens of thousands of clones, around three quarters of them seen once. The sample comprised PBMCs. These receptor sequences come from a man aged 50-60 years in good health and CMV-seronegative.

The chain links TRBV11-2 to TRBJ1-1, with 7 bases matching TRBD1. V was pared by 4 bases and J by 5 bases, with 7 bases of the junction left unmatched. Germline V gene data show CDR1 as SGHAT and CDR2 as FQNNGV. The CDR3 length is 14 residues. The CDR3 loop reads CASSSNRGGTEAFF. The CDR3, as DNA: TGTGCCAGCAGCTCGAACAGGGGAGGAACTGAAGCTTTCTTT.

The genes are TRBV19 and TRBJ1-1; no reliable D call. Trimming pared 5 bases from V and 1 base from J, leaving 14 bases between. CDR1 and CDR2 from the germline V gene are LNHDA and SQIVND (reference sequence). The CDR3 has 15 amino acids. CDR3 residues: CASSLRLKPNTEAFF. CDR3 nucleotide sequence: TGTGCCAGTAGTCTCAGGTTAAAACCGAACACTGAAGCTTTCTTT.

The chain is built from TRBV7-2 and TRBJ1-1; D may be TRBD1 (5 bases). V was trimmed by 2 bases and J by 0 bases, leaving 10 bases between them. CDR1 and CDR2 from the germline V gene are SGHTA and FQGNSA. This CDR3 is 15 amino acids long. Here the CDR3 DNA reads TGTGCCAGCAGCTTAAAGGGGCGGATGAACACTGAAGCTTTCTTT. Its translation is CASSLKGRMNTEAFF.

The rearrangement links TRBV27 to TRBJ1-1; D perhaps matches TRBD1 (6 bases). V was trimmed by 6 bases and J by 4 bases, leaving 15 bases between them. The CDR3 loop spans 14 amino acids. The germline CDR1 and CDR2 sequences are MNHEY and SMNVEV (reference sequence). The CDR3 is CASSTGFYRTEAFF. The CDR3 DNA reads TGTGCCAGCAGCACAGGGTTTTATCGCACTGAAGCTTTCTTT.

This chain connects TRBV7-6 to TRBJ2-7, with 8 bases identical to TRBD2. The CDR3 covers 16 residues. Germline lookup yields CDR1 SGHVS and CDR2 FNYEAQ. V trimming: 6 bases; J trimming: 2 bases; junction bases outside the gene matches: 12. CDR3 coding DNA: TGTGCCAGCAGTGAAGGTATAACTAGCGGAACCTACGAGCAGTACTTC. Residues: CASSEGITSGTYEQYF.

The chain combines TRBV6-5 with TRBJ2-7; 10 bases match TRBD2. Germline V lookup: CDR1 MNHEY, CDR2 SVGAGI. The CDR3 contains 15 residues. Trimming took 8 bases from V and 4 from J; bases not matched to a gene: 11. DNA of the CDR3: TGTGCCAGCTGGGCCCCTAGCGGGGGACGTTACGAGCAGTACTTC. Residues: CASWAPSGGRYEQYF.

The V and J genes are TRBV7-6 and TRBJ2-3, with TRBD2 matching over 12 bases. The CDR3 has 16 amino acids. The V and J ends lost 5 bases and 4 bases, in that order; junction bases with no gene match: 7. CDR1 SGHVS and CDR2 FNYEAQ come from the germline V gene. The CDR3 region is CASSPTSGGLADTQYF. CDR3 nucleotide sequence: TGTGCCAGCAGCCCTACTAGCGGGGGGCTTGCAGATACGCAGTATTTT.

The J gene is TRBJ2-3, the V gene TRBV28, with 9 nucleotides matching TRBD2. The germline CDR1 and CDR2 sequences are MDHEN and SYDVKM. The trim removed 5 bases at V and 4 bases at J, leaving 4 bases unmatched. This CDR3 spans 14 amino acids. The CDR3 DNA reads as TGTGCCAGCAGTAACGGACTAGCGTCAGATACGCAGTATTTT. This codes for CASSNGLASDTQYF.

The chain carries TRBV6-5 and TRBJ1-3, with D hard to call. The CDR3 extends over 15 amino acids. Germline CDR1 reads MNHEY; CDR2 reads SVGAGI. The V gene lost 2 bases and the J gene lost 3 bases, with 11 bases spanning the gap. In DNA form, the CDR3 reads TGTGCCAGCAGTTACCGAGGGAGCGGTGGAAACACCATATATTTT. As protein: CASSYRGSGGNTIYF.

The sample holds a few counts of this clone. Mismatch with germline at one junction end may stem from a read error. The J gene is TRBJ2-5, the V gene TRBV4-2; 13 bases are a match to TRBD2. This CDR3 has 17 residues. The germline gives CDR1 LGHNA, CDR2 YNFKEQ. The CDR3 loop is CASGQRGLAGERQTQYF. The CDR3 coding sequence is TGTGCCAGCGGCCAACGAGGACTAGCGGGGGAGAGGCAGACCCAGTACTTC.

V gene TRBV5-4 combines with J gene TRBJ2-1, with TRBD2 identical over 7 bases. The V gene's germline CDR1 is SGHNT and CDR2 YYREEE (reference sequence). Losses at the gene ends were 3 bases for V and 5 bases for J; bases not matched to a gene: 8. The CDR3 is made up of 15 amino acids. The CDR3 spells CASSSTPTSHNEQFF. The CDR3 DNA reads TGTGCCAGCAGCTCGACCCCGACTAGCCACAATGAGCAGTTCTTC.

In DNA form, the CDR3 reads TGTGCCAGTAGTGAACGGGGAATCGAGCAGTACTTC. It yields the protein CASSERGIEQYF. The chain is built from TRBV19 and TRBJ2-7; D may be TRBD2 (5 bases). CDR3 size: 12 residues. Germline CDR1 LNHDA, CDR2 SQIVND (reference sequence). With 5 bases removed from V and 6 bases from J, the gap between germline ends came to 11 bases.

The chain joins TRBV7-6 to TRBJ2-3, with TRBD2 as a possible D gene (7 bases). This CDR3 comprises 15 residues. V was pared by 4 bases and J by 6 bases, with 17 bases between. Germline V gene lookup returns CDR1 SGHVS and CDR2 FNYEAQ. The CDR3, as DNA: TGTGCCAGCAGCTCGAACCTGGCGGGGGCGGATACGCAGTATTTT. It codes for CASSSNLAGADTQYF. Based on the CDR3 plus reference TRBV7-6 and TRBJ2-3, the full variable domain is GAGVSQSPRYKVTKRGQDVALRCDPISGHVSLYWYRQALGQGPEFLTYFNYEAQQDKSGLPNDRFSAERPEGSISTLTIQRTEQRDSAMYRCASSSNLAGADTQYFGPGTRLTVL.

V and J are TRBV30 and TRBJ1-6; no clear D gene. V was trimmed by 5 bases and J by 8 bases, leaving 7 bases between them. Germline loops: CDR1 GTSNPN, CDR2 SVGIG (reference sequence). The CDR3 has 11 residues. CDR3 sequence reads: CAWGGDSPLHF. CDR3 nucleotide sequence: TGTGCCTGGGGCGGGGATTCACCCCTCCACTTT.

V and J are TRBV6-5 and TRBJ1-5; TRBD1 matches at 12 bases. The CDR3 length is 16 residues. The V gene end was trimmed by 4 bases and the J gene end by 6 bases; junction bases not matched to a gene: 7. The germline gives CDR1 MNHEY, CDR2 SVGAGI. The CDR3 reads CASSSGTGGAAQPQHF. In DNA form, the CDR3 reads TGTGCCAGCAGTTCCGGGACAGGGGGCGCAGCTCAGCCCCAGCATTTT.

The rearrangement joins TRBV27 to TRBJ1-1; 7 bases are a match to TRBD1. Germline V gene data show CDR1 as MNHEY and CDR2 as SMNVEV (reference sequence). The junction had 17 bases not matched to a gene; V was cut back by 5 bases and J by 5 bases. CDR3 size: 17 residues. CDR3 bases: TGTGCCAGCAGTCCCACTCTCGTTAGGGGGCTTGGGACTGAAGCTTTCTTT. This codes for CASSPTLVRGLGTEAFF.

The V call is TRBV30, the J call TRBJ1-1; D is undetermined. V lost 3 bases, J lost 0 bases, and 8 bases lay in between. There are 13 residues in the CDR3. The germline V gene has CDR1 GTSNPN and CDR2 SVGIG (reference sequence). The CDR3 here is CAWRGRVNTEAFF. The CDR3 DNA is TGTGCCTGGAGGGGGAGGGTGAACACTGAAGCTTTCTTT. The variable domain in full, completed from reference TRBV30 and TRBJ1-1, reads SQTIHQWPATLVQPVGSPLSLECTVEGTSNPNLYWYRQAAGRGLQLLFYSVGIGQISSEVPQNLSASRPQDRQFILSSKKLLLSDSGFYLCAWRGRVNTEAFFGQGTRLTVV.

The chain employs TRBV11-2 and TRBJ2-5; TRBD1 is a possible D gene (6 bases). Germline-derived CDR1 and CDR2 are SGHAT and FQNNGV. With 3 bases removed from V and 4 bases from J, the gap between germline ends came to 12 bases. CDR3 length: 14 amino acids. CDR3 nucleotide sequence: TGTGCCAGCAGCTTTAACAGGGCATTAGAGACCCAGTACTTC. Translating gives CASSFNRALETQYF.

The genes are TRBV29-1 and TRBJ2-3, with 11 bases fitting TRBD2. J was trimmed by 1 base and V by 3 bases; bases with no gene match: 3. The CDR3 has 15 residues. Per germline, CDR1 SQVTM and CDR2 ANQGSEA. CDR3 protein: CSVDPTSGGTDTQYF. DNA of the CDR3: TGCAGCGTTGACCCGACTAGCGGGGGCACAGATACGCAGTATTTT.

The chain joins TRBV28 to TRBJ1-2; 12 bases align to TRBD1. V shed 4 bases and J 5 bases; nucleotides not matched to a gene: 8. Germline-derived CDR1 and CDR2 are MDHEN and SYDVKM. This CDR3 has 16 amino acids. Here the CDR3 reads CASSSLGTGGFYGYTF. CDR3 DNA: TGTGCCAGCAGTTCCCTCGGGACAGGGGGCTTTTATGGCTACACCTTC.

The chain combines TRBV5-1 with TRBJ2-7, with 11 positions matching TRBD2. CDR1 is SGHRS and CDR2 is YFSETQ in the germline V gene. The V segment lost 5 bases and the J segment 2 bases; nucleotides outside the gene matches: 0. This CDR3 spans 13 amino acids. The CDR3 nucleotides read TGCGCCAGCAGGACTAGCGGGACCTACGAGCAGTACTTC. This gives the protein CASRTSGTYEQYF. The full variable domain, rest sourced from reference TRBV5-1 and TRBJ2-7, is KAGVTQTPRYLIKTRGQQVTLSCSPISGHRSVSWYQQTPGQGLQFLFEYFSETQRNKGNFPGRFSGRQFSNSRSEMNVSTLELGDSALYLCASRTSGTYEQYFGPGTRLTVT.

CDR3 bases: TGCGCCAGCAGCTTGAGGGGAGGGAGCAATGAGCAGTTCTTC. It translates to CASSLRGGSNEQFF. The chain couples TRBV5-1 to TRBJ2-1; 7 bases line up with TRBD2. The V gene's germline CDR1 is SGHRS and CDR2 YFSETQ. The CDR3 has 14 amino acids. After removal of 1 base from V and 6 bases from J, the junction contained 4 bases not matched to a gene.

The chain combines TRBV15 with TRBJ2-1, with D perhaps matching TRBD1 (6 bases). Germline CDR1 is LNHNV and CDR2 is YYDKDF (reference sequence). The CDR3 is 18 residues long. The V and J ends lost 1 base and 0 bases respectively, with 16 bases between them. In DNA, the CDR3 is TGTGCCACCAGCAGAGGGACGTCGGGACACAGCTCCTACAATGAGCAGTTCTTC. Translation gives CATSRGTSGHSSYNEQFF.

This chain connects TRBV5-6 to TRBJ1-4; D is uncertain. The CDR3 contains 16 residues. Germline assignment: CDR1 SGHDT and CDR2 YYEEEE. The V and J ends lost 5 bases and 6 bases respectively, with 20 bases between them. The CDR3 is CASSQRRLRWDEKLFF. The DNA for the CDR3 is TGTGCCAGCAGTCAGAGGAGGCTAAGATGGGATGAAAAACTGTTTTTT.

V gene TRBV7-6 combines with J gene TRBJ1-2, with 10 bases that match TRBD1. V was pared by 3 bases and J by 6 bases, with 4 bases of the junction left unmatched. There are 14 residues in the CDR3. CDR1 is SGHVS, CDR2 FNYEAQ, per germline. CDR3 sequence: CASSLTGTGDGYTF. As DNA, the CDR3 is TGTGCCAGCAGCTTGACCGGGACAGGGGATGGCTACACCTTC.

As DNA, the CDR3 is TGTGCCACCAGCAGCCGGAGGGAGACCCAGTACTTC. Amino acids: CATSSRRETQYF. This chain connects TRBV15 to TRBJ2-5, with D perhaps TRBD2 (5 bases). The CDR3 runs 12 residues. Trimming took off 3 bases at V and 5 bases at J, with 7 bases between the two ends. Germline CDR1 LNHNV, CDR2 YYDKDF (reference sequence).

This clone was seen more than once but under ten times. The J gene is TRBJ2-2, the V gene TRBV18, with D possibly being TRBD2 (5 bases). CDR3 size: 17 residues. V dropped 3 bases and J dropped 6 bases, with 20 bases sitting between them. Germline V gives CDR1 KGHSH, CDR2 LQKENI. CDR3 coding DNA: TGTGCCAGCTCACCGGGCTTGCGGACGAGGGCCTCCGGGGAGCTGTTTTTT. This codes for CASSPGLRTRASGELFF.

The V and J genes are TRBV30 and TRBJ2-7; 8 nucleotides match TRBD2. CDR3 size: 13 residues. The J segment lost 2 bases and the V segment lost 4 bases, leaving 4 bases of the junction unmatched. CDR1 is GTSNPN and CDR2 is SVGIG in the germline V gene (reference sequence). This CDR3 reads CAWNGGVAYEQYF. DNA of the CDR3: TGTGCCTGGAACGGGGGGGTGGCCTACGAGCAGTACTTC.

The chain is built from TRBV14 and TRBJ1-1, with D hard to call. The ends were cut back, 1 base at V and 1 base at J, with 10 bases in the middle. The germline V gene encodes CDR1 SGHDN and CDR2 FVKESK. The CDR3 is 15 residues long. This CDR3 reads CASSQVGRGNTEAFF. The CDR3 DNA reads TGTGCCAGCAGCCAAGTTGGTAGAGGGAACACTGAAGCTTTCTTT.

The V call is TRBV7-2, the J call TRBJ2-2; 9 nucleotides match TRBD2. V lost 1 base, J lost 8 bases, and 17 bases stayed unmatched. In germline, CDR1 is SGHTA, CDR2 FQGNSA. The CDR3 contains 19 residues. CDR3 region: CASSLGWGGLAGNRGELFF. CDR3 DNA sequence: TGTGCCAGCAGCTTAGGTTGGGGAGGGCTAGCGGGAAATCGAGGGGAGCTGTTTTTT.

The genes are TRBV19 and TRBJ1-6; 9 nucleotides align to TRBD1. V shed 8 bases, J shed 8 bases, and the junction held 10 bases outside the gene matches. The CDR3 extends over 15 amino acids. Germline CDR1 reads LNHDA; CDR2 reads SQIVND (reference sequence). The CDR3 DNA reads as TGTGCCAGTCGCCCGAGGGACAGGGCGGATTCACCCCTCCACTTT. Protein: CASRPRDRADSPLHF.

This clone was found a few times. The chain recombines TRBV30 with TRBJ2-2; tentative D call: TRBD1 (6 bases). The V gene lost 3 bases and the J gene lost 1 base, with 9 bases spanning the gap. From germline, CDR1 is GTSNPN and CDR2 SVGIG (reference sequence). The length of the CDR3 is 14 residues. CDR3 sequence (DNA): TGTGCCTGGAGACGGGACAAGAACACCGGGGAGCTGTTTTTT. It encodes CAWRRDKNTGELFF.